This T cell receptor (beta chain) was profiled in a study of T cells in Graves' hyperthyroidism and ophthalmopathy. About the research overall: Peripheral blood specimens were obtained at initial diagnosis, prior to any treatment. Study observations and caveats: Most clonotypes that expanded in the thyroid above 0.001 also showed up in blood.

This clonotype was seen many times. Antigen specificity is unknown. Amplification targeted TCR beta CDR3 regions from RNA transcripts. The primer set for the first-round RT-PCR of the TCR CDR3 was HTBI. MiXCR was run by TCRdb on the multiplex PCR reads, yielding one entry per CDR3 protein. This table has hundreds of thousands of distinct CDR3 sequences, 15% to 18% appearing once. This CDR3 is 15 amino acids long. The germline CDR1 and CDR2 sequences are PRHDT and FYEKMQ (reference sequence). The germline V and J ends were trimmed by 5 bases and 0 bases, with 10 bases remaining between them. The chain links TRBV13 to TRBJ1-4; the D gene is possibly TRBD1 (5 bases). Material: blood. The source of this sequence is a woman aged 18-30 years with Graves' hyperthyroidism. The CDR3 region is CASSPRETTNEKLFF. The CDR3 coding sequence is TGTGCCAGCAGCCCCAGGGAGACAACTAATGAAAAACTGTTTTTT.